This is a list of T cell receptor beta chains from one sample in a study of cytotoxic CD8 clonotypes in ibrutinib-treated CLL. The protocol was immunoSEQ multiplex PCR, while the TCRdb copy is restricted to in-frame clones and leaves out a portion. Altogether more than 110,000 clones are present, 65% to 85% being singletons, with the ten largest covering 7.6%. The starting material was PBMCs, obtained after 36 months of ibrutinib treatment. These receptors were taken from a human donor with chronic lymphocytic leukemia. Each CDR3 is given with its conserved first and last residue. D genes are given only for firm matches. The size of a clone is reported for some rows only, either as once, few or many, or as a class for expanded clones.

CDR3 DNA	CDR3 protein	V gene	J gene	clone size	D gene
TGTGCCAGCAGCTTAACGGGATACGAGCAGTACTTC	CASSLTGYEQYF	TRBV7-9	TRBJ2-7	NA	NA
TGTGCCAGTAGGGAGGACAACAGAGTTTTTACTGAAGCTTTCTTT	CASREDNRVFTEAFF	TRBV19	TRBJ1-1	few	NA
TGTGCCAGCAGCTTAGAGGTCGAGCAGTACTTC	CASSLEVEQYF	TRBV7-9	TRBJ2-7	NA	NA
TGTGCCAGCAGGCTTGACAGGGCCCCGAGCTCCTACAATGAGCAGTTCTTC	CASRLDRAPSSYNEQFF	TRBV7-6	TRBJ2-1	NA	TRBD1
TGTGCCAGCTTGGACAATGATAATTCACCCCTCCACTTT	CASLDNDNSPLHF	TRBV19	TRBJ1-6	few	NA
TGTGCCAGTAGCCTAGGCCCCGGACAGGGTGAAACCGGGGAGCTGTTTTTT	CASSLGPGQGETGELFF	TRBV19	TRBJ2-2	few	TRBD1
TGTGCCAGCAGCTTAGATTCTAGGGAGGAGACCCAGTACTTC	CASSLDSREETQYF	TRBV11-3	TRBJ2-5	NA	NA
TGTGCCAGCAGCTTGTCGACAGAGCAGTACTTC	CASSLSTEQYF	TRBV5-6	TRBJ2-7	NA	NA
TGTGCCAGCAGCCTATTCTCAGGGGACCCTAATTCACCCCTCCACTTT	CASSLFSGDPNSPLHF	TRBV4-2	TRBJ1-6	NA	NA
TGCGCCAGCAGCTTGGCGGGGGGCGGAACTAATGAAAAACTGTTTTTT	CASSLAGGGTNEKLFF	TRBV5-1	TRBJ1-4	NA	NA
TGCGCCAGCAGCGAAAACAGGGGGCATGGGACAGATACGCAGTATTTT	CASSENRGHGTDTQYF	TRBV4-1	TRBJ2-3	NA	TRBD1
TGTGCCAGCAGTTCCCAGGCTTACTATGGCTACACCTTC	CASSSQAYYGYTF	TRBV28	TRBJ1-2	NA	NA
TGTGCCAGCAGCCACGACTATTACGAGCAGTACTTC	CASSHDYYEQYF	TRBV14	TRBJ2-7	NA	NA
TGTGCCATCACCCGGGACGGAACCTATGGCTACACCTTC	CAITRDGTYGYTF	TRBV10-3	TRBJ1-2	NA	NA
TGTGCCAGCAGCCAGGAGTTAGCGGGTATTTACGAGCAGTACTTC	CASSQELAGIYEQYF	TRBV5-4	TRBJ2-7	NA	TRBD2
TGTGCCAGCAGCTTGGTTTGGGGGTCCTACGAGCAGTACTTC	CASSLVWGSYEQYF	TRBV5-8	TRBJ2-7	NA	NA
TGTGCCAGCAGCTTGGACCCCGGGACCCTGTACTATGGCTACACCTTC	CASSLDPGTLYYGYTF	TRBV7-9	TRBJ1-2	NA	NA
TGTGCCACCAGCAGTCAGGGACAGGGGCTTGACGAGCAGTACTTC	CATSSQGQGLDEQYF	TRBV15	TRBJ2-7	NA	TRBD1
TGTGCCAGCAGTGCTCAGGGTTACGAAGAGACCCAGTACTTC	CASSAQGYEETQYF	TRBV2	TRBJ2-5	NA	NA
TGTGCCAAAGACGGAGGCACTGAAGCTTTCTTT	CAKDGGTEAFF	TRBV30	TRBJ1-1	NA	NA
TGTGCCACTACTAGCGGGAGTTCCTACGAGCAGTACTTC	CATTSGSSYEQYF	TRBV5-4	TRBJ2-7	NA	TRBD2
TGCGCCAGCGGGACCCCCAATGGAAACACCATATATTTT	CASGTPNGNTIYF	TRBV10-1	TRBJ1-3	NA	NA
TGCGCCAGCAGCTTGGTTATGGGGCCGGGCAATGAGCAGTTCTTC	CASSLVMGPGNEQFF	TRBV5-1	TRBJ2-1	NA	NA
TGCAGTGCCCCCAACTACGATGAAGCTTTCTTT	CSAPNYDEAFF	TRBV20-1	TRBJ1-1	few	NA
TGTGCCAGCAGCTTAGGGACTAGCAAGAACAATGAGCAGTTCTTC	CASSLGTSKNNEQFF	TRBV7-7	TRBJ2-1	NA	TRBD2
TGCGCCAGCAGCGTAGCTCAGCCTAGCGGAGGCACAGATACGCAGTATTTT	CASSVAQPSGGTDTQYF	TRBV5-1	TRBJ2-3	NA	TRBD2
TGTGCCACCAGCAGAGGTCCCAGGGACCTCATCGATATGACTAACTATGGCTACACCTTC	CATSRGPRDLIDMTNYGYTF	TRBV15	TRBJ1-2	NA	NA
TGTGCCAGCAGTGACTCGGGGGGCTACGAGCAGTACTTC	CASSDSGGYEQYF	TRBV13	TRBJ2-7	NA	TRBD2
TGTGCCAGCAGCTTACTAGCGGGACTCCACGAGCAGTACTTC	CASSLLAGLHEQYF	TRBV7-9	TRBJ2-7	NA	TRBD2
TGCGCCAGCAGCCAAGAGCCGTGGCTCCTGGGGGAGGCACAGTATGGCTACACCTTC	CASSQEPWLLGEAQYGYTF	TRBV4-1	TRBJ1-2	NA	NA
TGTGCCATCAGTGGGGGACTAGCGGGAGACCCAGATACGCAGTATTTT	CAISGGLAGDPDTQYF	TRBV10-3	TRBJ2-3	few	TRBD2
TGCGCCAGCAGCTTGACATGGGGGGCTTATAATTCACCCCTCCACTTT	CASSLTWGAYNSPLHF	TRBV5-1	TRBJ1-6	NA	NA
TGTGCCAGTAGTCCAGACAGGTGGAACACTGAAGCTTTCTTT	CASSPDRWNTEAFF	TRBV19	TRBJ1-1	NA	NA
TGTGCCTGGAGTGTTTCAGCGAATCAGCCCCAGCATTTT	CAWSVSANQPQHF	TRBV30	TRBJ1-5	NA	NA
TGTGCCAGCAGCTCAAGGGCGGGTTCGCGTACTGAAGCTTTCTTT	CASSSRAGSRTEAFF	TRBV11-1	TRBJ1-1	NA	NA
TGTGCCAGTAGTATATTCGGGTTTTGGCCGGGGCCCCAGCATTTT	CASSIFGFWPGPQHF	TRBV19	TRBJ1-5	few	NA
TGTGCCAGCAGGCCGGGAGGGGTTGGTGAAAAACTGTTTTTT	CASRPGGVGEKLFF	TRBV28	TRBJ1-4	NA	NA
TGTGCCATCAGTGATCTCGCCGGCCCCTCTGGAAACACCATATATTTT	CAISDLAGPSGNTIYF	TRBV10-3	TRBJ1-3	NA	NA
TGTGCCAGCAGTGACTCAGCGGGAGCCACAGATACGCAGTATTTT	CASSDSAGATDTQYF	TRBV6-4	TRBJ2-3	few	TRBD2
TGTGCCAGCAGTGAAAAGTCCAGCTCCTACAATGAGCAGTTCTTC	CASSEKSSSYNEQFF	TRBV6-4	TRBJ2-1	NA	NA
TGTGCCAGCTCACCAGGGAGTCTGGGGGGATACGAGCAGTACTTC	CASSPGSLGGYEQYF	TRBV18	TRBJ2-7	NA	NA
TGTGCCAGCTCTGGCCAGGGTTACACCGGGGAGCTGTTTTTT	CASSGQGYTGELFF	TRBV2	TRBJ2-2	NA	NA
TGTGCCAGCAGGGAAGGATACAGGGACAACGGCTACACCTTC	CASREGYRDNGYTF	TRBV6-1	TRBJ1-2	NA	NA
TGTGCCAGCAGCGAGAGTGTTTCGGGAGGGCCGATTTACGAGCAGTACTTC	CASSESVSGGPIYEQYF	TRBV25-1	TRBJ2-7	NA	TRBD2
TGTGCCAGCAGCTTATTCCCTTGGGTTAGGGGTTATAGCAATCAGCCCCAGCATTTT	CASSLFPWVRGYSNQPQHF	TRBV7-8	TRBJ1-5	NA	NA
TGTGCCAGCAGTGAATATAATAGCGGGAGTATCTACAATGAGCAGTTCTTC	CASSEYNSGSIYNEQFF	TRBV25-1	TRBJ2-1	NA	TRBD2
TGTGCCAGCAGTGAATTTAACGGCCCGGGGGAGACCCAGTACTTC	CASSEFNGPGETQYF	TRBV6-1	TRBJ2-5	NA	NA
TGTGCCAGCAGTGACGGACAGGGATCCTACAATGAGCAGTTCTTC	CASSDGQGSYNEQFF	TRBV6-4	TRBJ2-1	few	TRBD1
TGCGCCAGCAGCTTGGGTTCGTTCCCTGAGGCGGCTGAAGCTTTCTTT	CASSLGSFPEAAEAFF	TRBV5-1	TRBJ1-1	NA	NA